This T cell receptor (beta chain) was identified during a study of cytomegalovirus exposure and HLA in healthy donors. Study results and caveats: Segments of the TCR beta V type were, in most cases, productive about 90% or about 30% of the time in an earlier analysis. Cytomegalovirus association was listed for 164 TCR beta chains.

Germline lookup yields CDR1 SNHLY and CDR2 FYNNEI. The CDR3 covers 15 residues. V was shortened by 6 bases and J by 6 bases, with 17 bases between the two germline ends. PCR involved 60 Vbeta and 13 Jbeta primers. Sequenced by immunoSEQ multiplex PCR; TCRdb stores in-frame clones only, minus some. The table records about 180,000 clones, roughly 79% of them present only once. In regard to this clone: What it binds is not known.

The source is a young woman in good health and CMV-seropositive. The chain is built from TRBV2 and TRBJ2-2, with a possible D match to TRBD2 (6 bases). Sequenced material: PBMCs. The CDR3 DNA reads TGTGCCAGCAGCCCCCTTCGGCGGGGAGCCGGGGAGCTGTTTTTT. Encoded protein: CASSPLRRGAGELFF.